This is a list of T cell receptor beta chains from one sample in a study of OX40 agonist ivuxolimab in advanced cancers. Method: immunoSEQ multiplex PCR; TCRdb's copy keeps in-frame clones and lacks some. The repertoire holds roughly 29,000 clones, with approximately 86% as singletons. The sample in question was CD4+ or CD8+ T cells sorted from blood, obtained in a trial of the OX40 agonist ivuxolimab. All receptors derive from an adult with an advanced solid tumor such as melanoma, head and neck, liver or kidney cancer. Each CDR3 is given with its conserved first and last residue. A D gene is named only where the DNA matches it firmly. Rows may omit the clone size; those that give it use once, few, many or a size class.

CDR3: CASSLAYSYEQYF
DNA: TGCGCCAGCAGCCTTGCTTATTCCTACGAGCAGTACTTC
size: .
J: TRBJ2-7
V: TRBV4-1
D: .

CDR3: CASSVVNTIYF
DNA: TGTGCCAGCAGTGTCGTGAACACCATATATTTT
size: .
J: TRBJ1-3
V: TRBV6-1
D: .

CDR3: CASSSQGQGDKETQYF
DNA: TGTGCCAGCAGCTCACAAGGACAGGGTGATAAGGAGACCCAGTACTTC
size: .
J: TRBJ2-5
V: TRBV7-9
D: TRBD1

CDR3: CASSLRTGLSYEQYF
DNA: TGTGCCAGCAGCTTGAGGACAGGCCTCTCCTACGAGCAGTACTTC
size: once
J: TRBJ2-7
V: TRBV7-6
D: TRBD1

CDR3: CASSSGIYNEQFF
DNA: TGTGCCAGCAGTTCCGGGATCTACAATGAGCAGTTCTTC
size: .
J: TRBJ2-1
V: TRBV28
D: .

CDR3: CASSPLDGDLEAFF
DNA: TGTGCCAGCAGTCCACTTGACGGTGACCTCGAAGCTTTCTTT
size: .
J: TRBJ1-1
V: TRBV28
D: .

CDR3: CASSLLGHIYEQYF
DNA: TGTGCCAGCAGTCTATTGGGACATATATACGAGCAGTACTTC
size: .
J: TRBJ2-7
V: TRBV27
D: .

CDR3: CASSEVDYGYTF
DNA: TGTGCCAGCAGCGAGGTAGACTATGGCTACACCTTC
size: .
J: TRBJ1-2
V: TRBV5-6
D: .

CDR3: CASSLKGTGSYEQYF
DNA: TGCGCCAGCAGCCTTAAGGGGACAGGCTCCTACGAGCAGTACTTC
size: .
J: TRBJ2-7
V: TRBV4-1
D: TRBD1

CDR3: CASSQDLLGRPSDTEAFF
DNA: TGTGCCAGCAGCCAAGATTTGTTAGGTCGGCCCAGCGACACTGAAGCTTTCTTT
size: .
J: TRBJ1-1
V: TRBV14
D: .

CDR3: CASSSDRGWEQYF
DNA: TGCGCCAGCAGCTCCGACAGGGGGTGGGAGCAGTACTTC
size: .
J: TRBJ2-7
V: TRBV4-1
D: TRBD1

CDR3: CASSVGAGTYEQYF
DNA: TGTGCCAGCAGCGTAGGCGCAGGGACCTACGAGCAGTACTTC
size: .
J: TRBJ2-7
V: TRBV9
D: .

CDR3: CASSLEGNSYNEQFF
DNA: TGTGCCAGCAGCTTGGAGGGGAACTCCTACAATGAGCAGTTCTTC
size: .
J: TRBJ2-1
V: TRBV5-6
D: .

CDR3: CASSRGPYRDRALQETQYF
DNA: TGTGCCAGCTCACGGGGGCCCTACCGGGACAGGGCGTTGCAAGAGACCCAGTACTTC
size: .
J: TRBJ2-5
V: TRBV18
D: TRBD1

CDR3: CASNQGLNTEAFF
DNA: TGTGCCAGCAATCAGGGATTGAACACTGAAGCTTTCTTT
size: .
J: TRBJ1-1
V: TRBV7-2
D: .

CDR3: CASSFIAGGADTQYF
DNA: TGCGCCAGCAGCTTCATAGCGGGGGGGGCAGATACGCAGTATTTT
size: .
J: TRBJ2-3
V: TRBV5-1
D: TRBD2

CDR3: CASSPPTEAVTYNEQFF
DNA: TGTGCCAGCTCACCACCGACCGAGGCCGTAACATACAATGAGCAGTTCTTC
size: once
J: TRBJ2-1
V: TRBV18
D: .

CDR3: CASSSRFNGPGGQETQYF
DNA: TGTGCCAGCAGCTCCCGTTTTAATGGGCCAGGGGGTCAAGAGACCCAGTACTTC
size: .
J: TRBJ2-5
V: TRBV7-9
D: TRBD1

CDR3: CASSVPGTSGEDGDQETQYF
DNA: TGTGCCAGCAGCGTACCCGGGACTAGCGGGGAAGACGGTGACCAAGAGACCCAGTACTTC
size: once
J: TRBJ2-5
V: TRBV13
D: TRBD2

CDR3: CASTPGGLNTEAFF
DNA: TGTGCCAGCACCCCGGGGGGCTTGAACACTGAAGCTTTCTTT
size: .
J: TRBJ1-1
V: TRBV4-2
D: .

CDR3: CASSVSDRGGQPQHF
DNA: TGTGCCAGCAGTGTCTCGGACAGGGGTGGTCAGCCCCAGCATTTT
size: .
J: TRBJ1-5
V: TRBV6-1
D: TRBD1

CDR3: CASSTRGRRMQAFF
DNA: TGTGCCAGCAGCACGAGGGGACGTCGAATGCAAGCTTTCTTT
size: .
J: TRBJ1-1
V: TRBV5-6
D: .

CDR3: CASSYSSGSYEQYF
DNA: TGTGCCAGCAGTTACTCTTCAGGGAGCTACGAGCAGTACTTC
size: .
J: TRBJ2-7
V: TRBV6-6
D: .

CDR3: CASSEPGFHNEQFF
DNA: TGTGCCAGCAGCGAACCAGGTTTCCACAATGAGCAGTTCTTC
size: .
J: TRBJ2-1
V: TRBV7-9
D: .

CDR3: CASGVGPLLGAYTQYF
DNA: TGTGCCAGCGGCGTGGGACCCCTCCTGGGGGCCTACACGCAGTATTTT
size: medium-sized
J: TRBJ2-3
V: TRBV27
D: .

CDR3: CASSLEIHNEQFF
DNA: TGTGCCAGCAGCTTGGAGATCCACAATGAGCAGTTCTTC
size: .
J: TRBJ2-1
V: TRBV5-6
D: .

CDR3: CASSLEAGRYQPQHF
DNA: TGTGCCAGCAGTTTAGAGGCAGGGAGATATCAGCCCCAGCATTTT
size: once
J: TRBJ1-5
V: TRBV28
D: .

CDR3: CASSSQSYEQYF
DNA: TGCGCCAGCAGCTCACAGAGCTACGAGCAGTACTTC
size: .
J: TRBJ2-7
V: TRBV5-1
D: .

CDR3: CASSPGQGHVPSSYEQYF
DNA: TGTGCCAGCTCACCGGGACAGGGACATGTACCTAGCTCCTACGAGCAGTACTTC
size: .
J: TRBJ2-7
V: TRBV18
D: TRBD1

CDR3: CASSLNGEQYF
DNA: TGTGCCAGCAGCTTAAACGGCGAGCAGTACTTC
size: medium-sized
J: TRBJ2-7
V: TRBV11-2
D: .

CDR3: CAISSGQENTEAFF
DNA: TGTGCCATCAGCTCGGGACAGGAGAACACTGAAGCTTTCTTT
size: few
J: TRBJ1-1
V: TRBV10-3
D: TRBD1

CDR3: CASSSPRGDRELFF
DNA: TGTGCCAGCAGCTCCCCCAGGGGAGACCGGGAGCTGTTTTTT
size: .
J: TRBJ2-2
V: TRBV7-9
D: .

CDR3: CGSSGGRGLRSYEQYF
DNA: TGTGGTTCTTCCGGGGGCAGGGGGCTAAGATCCTACGAGCAGTACTTC
size: .
J: TRBJ2-7
V: TRBV6-6
D: TRBD1

CDR3: CASSLDVGQAHYEQYF
DNA: TGTGCCAGCAGCCTGGACGTGGGACAGGCACACTACGAGCAGTACTTC
size: .
J: TRBJ2-7
V: TRBV5-6
D: TRBD1

CDR3: CASSLGHIPNTGELFF
DNA: TGCGCCAGCAGCTTGGGACATATTCCGAACACCGGGGAGCTGTTTTTT
size: .
J: TRBJ2-2
V: TRBV5-1
D: .

CDR3: CASSLVLGAREKLFF
DNA: TGTGCCAGCAGCTTAGTCTTAGGGGCGCGAGAAAAACTGTTTTTT
size: once
J: TRBJ1-4
V: TRBV11-2
D: .

CDR3: CASSLIGTGFAEAFF
DNA: TGTGCCAGCAGTTTAATCGGGACAGGTTTCGCTGAAGCTTTCTTT
size: .
J: TRBJ1-1
V: TRBV27
D: TRBD1

CDR3: CASSDAPGQVNTEAFF
DNA: TGCGCCAGCAGTGACGCTCCGGGACAAGTGAACACTGAAGCTTTCTTT
size: .
J: TRBJ1-1
V: TRBV10-1
D: .

CDR3: CASSAGTLHQYF
DNA: TGTGCCAGCAGCGCCGGGACGCTCCACCAGTACTTC
size: once
J: TRBJ2-5
V: TRBV11-2
D: .

CDR3: CASSFLRTGGDYGYTF
DNA: TGTGCCAGCAGTTTCCTGAGGACAGGGGGCGACTATGGCTACACCTTC
size: .
J: TRBJ1-2
V: TRBV27
D: TRBD1

CDR3: CSALTEEAFF
DNA: TGCAGCGCTCTGACTGAAGAAGCTTTCTTT
size: few
J: TRBJ1-1
V: TRBV29-1
D: .

CDR3: CASSQDKGRSEKLFF
DNA: TGCGCCAGCAGCCAAGATAAGGGTCGGAGTGAAAAACTGTTTTTT
size: .
J: TRBJ1-4
V: TRBV4-1
D: .